This T cell receptor (beta chain) was sequenced in a study of shared clonotypes between healthy human individuals. General study results and limits: Of the naive CD4 clonotypes, approximately 5% were shared across a handful of donors. Only blood underwent sampling, and tissue repertoires likely differ.

About this clone: Its specificity is not known.

The CDR3 contains 18 residues. CDR1 is MDHEN and CDR2 is SYDVKM in the germline V gene. V lost 3 bases to trimming and J lost 4 bases, with 23 bases between them. An approximately 210 ng quantity of DNA, tens of thousands of T cell genomes, went into the sorted-subset replicate PCRs. Libraries were prepared by immunoSEQ multiplex PCR; TCRdb keeps only in-frame clonotypes and omits some of them. The repertoire consists of more than 550,000 clones, with around 90% occurring once and the leading ten covering 34%. Source material: memory CD8+ T cells from PBMCs. Subset of the sample: CD45RO+ cells pooled with CCR7-negative TemRA cells. The rearrangement uses TRBV28 and TRBJ2-3; TRBD2 is a possible D gene (5 bases). The clonotype was recovered from a man aged 18 to 29 in good health. Some clones in this sample may be carry-over from other donors' samples. CDR3 coding DNA: TGTGCCAGCAGTTTTGGGGTCGTCCTAGCCCCTAGCCCAGATACGCAGTATTTT. Its protein product is CASSFGVVLAPSPDTQYF.